Sequencing of this T cell receptor beta chain was carried out in a study of T cells after posttransplantation cyclophosphamide. The table came from immunoSEQ multiplex PCR; TCRdb's copy has only in-frame clones and leaves some out. Listed for the sample are 7,000 to 9,000 clones, none seen a single time. Busulfan-fludarabine conditioning, marrow transplant, and cyclophosphamide on days +3 and +4 were administered. In germline, CDR1 is SGHAT, CDR2 FQNNGV. The CDR3 runs to 15 residues. V was clipped by 2 bases and J by 7 bases, with 14 bases between them. This clone was seen many times. The specimen comprised PBMCs, sampled after allogeneic stem cell transplant with posttransplant cyclophosphamide. V usage is TRBV11-2 and J usage is TRBJ1-4; possibly TRBD1 for D (6 bases). This receptor was obtained from a female patient aged 45 to 65 who received an allogeneic stem cell transplant from a related donor, was CMV-positive, and had no GVHD. Some of the T cells might come from the graft donor. The DNA for the CDR3 is TGTGCCAGCAGCTTATTTGGGGGCGCGGGTGAAAAACTGTTTTTT. Translating it yields CASSLFGGAGEKLFF.